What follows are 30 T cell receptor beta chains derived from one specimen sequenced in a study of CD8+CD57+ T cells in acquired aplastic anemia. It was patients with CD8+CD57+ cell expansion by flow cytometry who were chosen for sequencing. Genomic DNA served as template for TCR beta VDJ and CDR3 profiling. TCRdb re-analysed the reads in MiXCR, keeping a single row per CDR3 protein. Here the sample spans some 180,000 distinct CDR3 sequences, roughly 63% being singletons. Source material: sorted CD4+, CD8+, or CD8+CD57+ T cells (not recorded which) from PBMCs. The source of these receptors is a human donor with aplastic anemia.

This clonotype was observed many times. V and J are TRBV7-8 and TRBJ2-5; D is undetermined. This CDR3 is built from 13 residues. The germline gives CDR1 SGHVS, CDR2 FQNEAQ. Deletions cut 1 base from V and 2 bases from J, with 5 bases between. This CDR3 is CASSLDNQETQYF. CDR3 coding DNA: TGTGCCAGCAGCTTAGACAATCAAGAGACCCAGTACTTC.

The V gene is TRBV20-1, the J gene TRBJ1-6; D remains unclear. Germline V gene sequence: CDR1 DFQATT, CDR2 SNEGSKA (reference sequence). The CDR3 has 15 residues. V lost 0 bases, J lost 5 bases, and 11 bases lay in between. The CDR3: CSARDLAGNNSPLHF. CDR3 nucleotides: TGCAGTGCTAGAGATTTAGCAGGAAATAATTCACCCCTCCACTTT.

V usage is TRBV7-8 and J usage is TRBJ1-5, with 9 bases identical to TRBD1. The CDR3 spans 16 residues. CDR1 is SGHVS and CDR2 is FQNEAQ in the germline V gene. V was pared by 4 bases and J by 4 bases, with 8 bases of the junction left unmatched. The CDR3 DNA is TGTGCCAGCAGCTCCACAGGGGGCGCCCCGAATCAGCCCCAGCATTTT. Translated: CASSSTGGAPNQPQHF. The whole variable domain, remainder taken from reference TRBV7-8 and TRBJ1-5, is GAGVSQSPRYKVAKRGQDVALRCDPISGHVSLFWYQQALGQGPEFLTYFQNEAQLDKSGLPSDRFFAERPEGSVSTLKIQRTQQEDSAVYLCASSSTGGAPNQPQHFGDGTRLSIL.

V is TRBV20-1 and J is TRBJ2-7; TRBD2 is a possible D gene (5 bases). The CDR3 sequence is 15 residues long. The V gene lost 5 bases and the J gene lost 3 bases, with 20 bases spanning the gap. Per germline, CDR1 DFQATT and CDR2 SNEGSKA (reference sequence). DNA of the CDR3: TGCAGTGCTCAATCCGACCAAACGGGATTCTACGAGCAGTACTTC. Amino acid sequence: CSAQSDQTGFYEQYF.

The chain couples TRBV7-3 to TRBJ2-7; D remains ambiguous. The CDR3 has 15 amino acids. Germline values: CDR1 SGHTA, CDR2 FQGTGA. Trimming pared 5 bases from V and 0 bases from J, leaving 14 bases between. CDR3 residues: CASSTLPSGSYEQYF. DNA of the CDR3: TGTGCCAGCAGCACCCTACCCTCAGGCTCCTACGAGCAGTACTTC.

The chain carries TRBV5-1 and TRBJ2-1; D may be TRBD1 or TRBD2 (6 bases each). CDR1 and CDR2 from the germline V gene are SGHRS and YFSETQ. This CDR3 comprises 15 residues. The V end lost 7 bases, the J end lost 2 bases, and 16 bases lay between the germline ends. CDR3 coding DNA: TGCGCCAGCGAAGTGGAGGGGGGCCCCTACAATGAGCAGTTCTTC. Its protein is CASEVEGGPYNEQFF.

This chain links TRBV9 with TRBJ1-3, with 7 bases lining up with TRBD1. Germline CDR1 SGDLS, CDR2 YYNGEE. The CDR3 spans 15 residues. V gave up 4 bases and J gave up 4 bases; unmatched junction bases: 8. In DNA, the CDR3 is TGTGCCAGCAGCAAAACGACAGGGAAAGGAAACACCATATATTTT. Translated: CASSKTTGKGNTIYF.

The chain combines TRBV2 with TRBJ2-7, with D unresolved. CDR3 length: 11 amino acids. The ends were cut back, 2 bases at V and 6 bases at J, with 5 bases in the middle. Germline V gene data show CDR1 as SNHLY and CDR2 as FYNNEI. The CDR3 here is CASSEWGEQYF. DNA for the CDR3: TGTGCCAGCAGTGAATGGGGCGAGCAGTACTTC.

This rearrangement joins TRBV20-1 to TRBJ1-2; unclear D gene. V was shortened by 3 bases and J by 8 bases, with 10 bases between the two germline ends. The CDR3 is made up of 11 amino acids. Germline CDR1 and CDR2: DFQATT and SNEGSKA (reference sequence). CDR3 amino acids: CSAREYEGYTF. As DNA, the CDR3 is TGCAGTGCTAGGGAGTATGAGGGCTACACCTTC.

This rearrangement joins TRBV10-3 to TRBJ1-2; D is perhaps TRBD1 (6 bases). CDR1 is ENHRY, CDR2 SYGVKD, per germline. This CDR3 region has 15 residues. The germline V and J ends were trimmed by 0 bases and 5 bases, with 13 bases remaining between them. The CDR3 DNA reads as TGTGCCATCAGTGAGTCCCAACTACAGGGATATGGCTACACCTTC. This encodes CAISESQLQGYGYTF.

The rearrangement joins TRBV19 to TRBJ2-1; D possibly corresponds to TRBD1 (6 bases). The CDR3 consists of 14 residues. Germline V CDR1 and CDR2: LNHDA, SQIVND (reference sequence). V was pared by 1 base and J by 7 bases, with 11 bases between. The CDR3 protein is CASSIAGTRNEQFF. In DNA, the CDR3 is TGTGCCAGTAGTATAGCCGGGACAAGGAATGAGCAGTTCTTC.

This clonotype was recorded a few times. CDR3 nucleotides: TGTGCCACCAGTGACCCCTTACAGGGTAGGGCTTTCTTT. It codes for CATSDPLQGRAFF. The chain has TRBV24-1 and TRBJ1-1; possible D gene TRBD1, 6 bases. CDR3 length: 13 residues. V was pared by 4 bases and J by 11 bases, with 16 bases between. Germline values: CDR1 KGHDR, CDR2 SFDVKD.

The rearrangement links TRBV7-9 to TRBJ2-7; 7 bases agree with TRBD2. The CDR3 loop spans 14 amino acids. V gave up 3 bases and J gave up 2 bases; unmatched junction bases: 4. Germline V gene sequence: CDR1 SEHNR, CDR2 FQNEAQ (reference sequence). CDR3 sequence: CASSLQTSTYEQYF. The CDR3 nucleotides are TGTGCCAGCAGCTTGCAGACTAGCACCTACGAGCAGTACTTC.

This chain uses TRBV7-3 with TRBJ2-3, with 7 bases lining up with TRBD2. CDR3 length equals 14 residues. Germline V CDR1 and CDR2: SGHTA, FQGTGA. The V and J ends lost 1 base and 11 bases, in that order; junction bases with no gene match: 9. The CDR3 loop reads CASSLSGDYNEQYF. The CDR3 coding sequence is TGTGCCAGCAGCTTAAGCGGGGACTACAATGAGCAGTATTTT.

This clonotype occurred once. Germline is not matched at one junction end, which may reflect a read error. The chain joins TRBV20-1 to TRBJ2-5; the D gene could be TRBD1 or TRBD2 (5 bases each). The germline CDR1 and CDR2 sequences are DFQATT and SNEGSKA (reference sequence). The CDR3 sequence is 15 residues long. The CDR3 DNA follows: TGCAGTGCTGGAGATAGGGACGGGGTGGGAGAGACCCAGTACTTC. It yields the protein CSAGDRDGVGETQYF.

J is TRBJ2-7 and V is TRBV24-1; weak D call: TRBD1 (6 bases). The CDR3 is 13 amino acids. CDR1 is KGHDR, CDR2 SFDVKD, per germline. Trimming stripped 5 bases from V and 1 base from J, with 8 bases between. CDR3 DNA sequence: TGTGCCACCAGTGCAGGACAGTCCTACGAGCAGTACTTC. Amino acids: CATSAGQSYEQYF.

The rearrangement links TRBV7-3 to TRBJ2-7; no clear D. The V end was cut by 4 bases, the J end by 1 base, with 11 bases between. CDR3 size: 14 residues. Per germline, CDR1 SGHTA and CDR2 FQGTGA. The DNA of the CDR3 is TGTGCCAGCAGCTCTTCAGGAGTTTCCTACGAGCAGTACTTC. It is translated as CASSSSGVSYEQYF.

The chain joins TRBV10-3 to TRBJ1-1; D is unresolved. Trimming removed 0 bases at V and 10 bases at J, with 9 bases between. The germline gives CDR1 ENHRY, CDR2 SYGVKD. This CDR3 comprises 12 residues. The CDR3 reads CAISESTTVAFF. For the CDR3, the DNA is TGTGCCATCAGTGAGTCCACCACGGTAGCTTTCTTT.

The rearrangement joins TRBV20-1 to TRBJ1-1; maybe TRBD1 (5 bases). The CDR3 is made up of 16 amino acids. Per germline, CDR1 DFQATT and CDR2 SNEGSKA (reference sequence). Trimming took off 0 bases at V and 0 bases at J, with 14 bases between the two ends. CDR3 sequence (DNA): TGCAGTGCTAGAGATACGAGGACAACCATGAACACTGAAGCTTTCTTT. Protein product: CSARDTRTTMNTEAFF.

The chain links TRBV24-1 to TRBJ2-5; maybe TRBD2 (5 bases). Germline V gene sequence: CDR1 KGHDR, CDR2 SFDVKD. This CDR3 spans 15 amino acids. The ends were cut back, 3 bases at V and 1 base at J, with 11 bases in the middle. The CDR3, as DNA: TGTGCCACCAGTGATATACGGGATTCCCAAGAGACCCAGTACTTC. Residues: CATSDIRDSQETQYF.

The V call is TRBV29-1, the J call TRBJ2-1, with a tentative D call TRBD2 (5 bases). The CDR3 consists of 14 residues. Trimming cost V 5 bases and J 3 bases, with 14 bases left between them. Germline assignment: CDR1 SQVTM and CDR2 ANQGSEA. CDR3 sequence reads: CSVTFIGVYNEQFF. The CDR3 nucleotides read TGCAGCGTTACTTTTATCGGGGTCTACAATGAGCAGTTCTTC.

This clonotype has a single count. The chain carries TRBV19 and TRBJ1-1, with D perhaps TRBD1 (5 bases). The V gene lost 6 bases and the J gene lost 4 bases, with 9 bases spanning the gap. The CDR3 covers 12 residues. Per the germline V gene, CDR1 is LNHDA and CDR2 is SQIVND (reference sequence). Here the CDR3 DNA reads TGTGCCAGTAGAGGACAATCCACTGAAGCTTTCTTT. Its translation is CASRGQSTEAFF.

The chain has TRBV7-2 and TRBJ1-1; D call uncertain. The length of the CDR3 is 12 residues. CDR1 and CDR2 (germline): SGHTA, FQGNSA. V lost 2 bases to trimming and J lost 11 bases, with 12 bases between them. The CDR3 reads CASSLIVRGAFF. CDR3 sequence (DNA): TGTGCCAGCAGCTTAATCGTGAGAGGGGCTTTCTTT.

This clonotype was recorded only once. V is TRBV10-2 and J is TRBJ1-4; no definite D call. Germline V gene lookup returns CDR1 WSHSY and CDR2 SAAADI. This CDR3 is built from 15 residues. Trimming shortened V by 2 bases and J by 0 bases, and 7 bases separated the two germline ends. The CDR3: CASSETAATNEKLFF. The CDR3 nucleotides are TGCGCCAGCAGTGAGACCGCTGCAACTAATGAAAAACTGTTTTTT.

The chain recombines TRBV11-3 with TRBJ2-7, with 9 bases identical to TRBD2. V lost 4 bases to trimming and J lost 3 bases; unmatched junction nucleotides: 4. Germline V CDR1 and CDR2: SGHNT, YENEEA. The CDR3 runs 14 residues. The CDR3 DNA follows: TGTGCCAGCAGCTCGCTAGCGGGGCGCTACGAGCAGTACTTC. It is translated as CASSSLAGRYEQYF.

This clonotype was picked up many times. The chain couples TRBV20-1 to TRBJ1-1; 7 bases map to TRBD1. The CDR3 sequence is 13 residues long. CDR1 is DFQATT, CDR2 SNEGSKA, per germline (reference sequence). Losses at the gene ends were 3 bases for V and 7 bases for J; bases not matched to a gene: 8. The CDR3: CSASGTASYEAFF. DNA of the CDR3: TGCAGTGCTAGCGGGACAGCCAGCTATGAAGCTTTCTTT.

In DNA form, the CDR3 reads TGTGCCACCAGCAGGCTGACGGGAGGCCAGTCCTACGAGCAGTACTTC. Its protein product is CATSRLTGGQSYEQYF. The gene calls are TRBV15 and TRBJ2-7; TRBD2 aligns across 7 bases. V lost 3 bases and J lost 1; bases outside the gene matches: 9. Germline V CDR1 and CDR2: LNHNV, YYDKDF (reference sequence). The CDR3 extends over 16 amino acids.

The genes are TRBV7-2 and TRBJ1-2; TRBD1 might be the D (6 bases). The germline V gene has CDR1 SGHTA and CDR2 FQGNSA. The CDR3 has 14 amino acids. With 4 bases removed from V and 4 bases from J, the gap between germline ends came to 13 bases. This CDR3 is CASSSGRGFYGYTF. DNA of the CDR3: TGTGCCAGCAGCTCGGGGAGGGGGTTCTATGGCTACACCTTC.

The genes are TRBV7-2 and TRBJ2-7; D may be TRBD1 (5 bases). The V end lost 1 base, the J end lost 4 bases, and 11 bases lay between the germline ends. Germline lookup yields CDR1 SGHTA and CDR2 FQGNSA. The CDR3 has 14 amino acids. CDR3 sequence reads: CASSLGRQNYEQYF. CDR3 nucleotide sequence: TGTGCCAGCAGCTTAGGGCGACAGAATTACGAGCAGTACTTC.

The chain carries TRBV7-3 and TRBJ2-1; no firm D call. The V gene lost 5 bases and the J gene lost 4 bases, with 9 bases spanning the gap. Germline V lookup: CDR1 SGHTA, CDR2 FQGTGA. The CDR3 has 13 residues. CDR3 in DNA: TGTGCCAGCAGCCGCGCACCATACAATGAGCAGTTCTTC. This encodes CASSRAPYNEQFF. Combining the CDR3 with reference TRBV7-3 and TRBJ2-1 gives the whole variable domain GAGVSQTPSNKVTEKGKYVELRCDPISGHTALYWYRQSLGQGPEFLIYFQGTGAADDSGLPNDRFFAVRPEGSVSTLKIQRTERGDSAVYLCASSRAPYNEQFFGPGTRLTVL.